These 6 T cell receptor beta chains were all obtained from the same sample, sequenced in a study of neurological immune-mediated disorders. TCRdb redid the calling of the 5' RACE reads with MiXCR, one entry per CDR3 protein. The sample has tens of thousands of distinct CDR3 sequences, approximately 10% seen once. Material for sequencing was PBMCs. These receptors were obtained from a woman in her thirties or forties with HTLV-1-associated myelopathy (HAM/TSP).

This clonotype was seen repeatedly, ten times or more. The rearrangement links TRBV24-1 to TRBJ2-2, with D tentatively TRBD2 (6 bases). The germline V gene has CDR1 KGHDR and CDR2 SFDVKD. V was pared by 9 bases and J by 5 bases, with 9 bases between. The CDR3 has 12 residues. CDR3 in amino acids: CATRRGTGELFF. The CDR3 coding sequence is TGTGCCACCCGCCGGGGGACCGGGGAGCTGTTTTTT.

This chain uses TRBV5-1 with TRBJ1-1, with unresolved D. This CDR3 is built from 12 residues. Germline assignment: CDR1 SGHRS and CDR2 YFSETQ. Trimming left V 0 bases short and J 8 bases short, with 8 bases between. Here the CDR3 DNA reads TGCGCCAGCAGCTTGGCCGAGTCAGAAGCTTTCTTT. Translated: CASSLAESEAFF.

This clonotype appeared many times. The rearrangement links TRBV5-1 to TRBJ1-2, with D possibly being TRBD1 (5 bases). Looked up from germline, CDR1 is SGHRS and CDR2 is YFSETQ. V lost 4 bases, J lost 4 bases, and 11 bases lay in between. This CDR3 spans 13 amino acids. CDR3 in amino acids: CASSVQAGYGYTF. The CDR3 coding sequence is TGCGCCAGCAGCGTACAGGCAGGCTATGGCTACACCTTC.

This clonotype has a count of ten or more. CDR3: CASSYFAGEPPDTQYF. DNA for the CDR3: TGTGCCAGCAGTTACTTTGCGGGGGAGCCGCCAGATACGCAGTATTTT. The chain is built from TRBV6-5 and TRBJ2-3; TRBD2 matches 7 bases. Germline loops: CDR1 MNHEY, CDR2 SVGAGI. The V segment lost 1 base and the J segment 4 bases; nucleotides outside the gene matches: 8. This CDR3 contains 16 residues.

Here the CDR3 DNA reads TGTGCCAGCAGAGGAGCGGGGGGGTACACCGGGGAGCTGTTTTTT. Its protein is CASRGAGGYTGELFF. The chain recombines TRBV7-8 with TRBJ2-2, with 10 bases aligning to TRBD2. The CDR3 consists of 15 residues. Germline trimming cut 6 bases from V and 3 bases from J; bases unmatched to any gene: 4. Germline V gives CDR1 SGHVS, CDR2 FQNEAQ.

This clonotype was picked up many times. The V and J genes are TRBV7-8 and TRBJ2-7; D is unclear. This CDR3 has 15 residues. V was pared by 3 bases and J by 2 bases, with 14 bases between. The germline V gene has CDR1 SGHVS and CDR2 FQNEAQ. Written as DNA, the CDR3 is TGTGCCAGCAGCTTCGAAGCCAACCGCCCCTACGAGCAGTACTTC. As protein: CASSFEANRPYEQYF.